This T cell receptor beta chain originates from a study of CD8 T cells in Susac syndrome. The CDR3 is 14 residues long. Looked up from germline, CDR1 is SGHTA and CDR2 is FQGNSA. Trimming pared 2 bases from V and 2 bases from J, leaving 10 bases between. Sequencing of TCR beta covered CD8+ and CD4+ T cells obtained from blood. Healthy donors constituted the control group, matched for age and sex. Random hexamers served to reverse transcribe roughly 0.45 to 1 ug RNA. Amplification of TCR beta CDR3 used immunoSEQ multiplex PCR across 54 Vbeta and 13 Jbeta. MiXCR, run by TCRdb on the immunoSEQ multiplex PCR reads, gives a single entry per CDR3 protein. The sample includes some 200,000 distinct CDR3 sequences, about 95% of them seen just once.

Sequenced sample: CD4+ T cells from PBMCs. This receptor was identified in a human donor in good health. The gene calls are TRBV7-2 and TRBJ2-7; D remains ambiguous. CDR3 amino acids: CASSLLGTAYEQYF. Here the CDR3 DNA reads TGTGCCAGCAGCTTACTGGGAACGGCCTACGAGCAGTACTTC.